This TCR beta chain was identified during a study of T cell repertoires in ileal Crohn's disease. About the study: Postoperative therapy was given to about half: roughly 11 thiopurines, about 20 anti-TNF agents. TCRB immunosequencing input was about 0.55 micrograms of biopsy DNA per sample.

Sequencing used immunoSEQ multiplex PCR; TCRdb keeps in-frame clones, though not all of them. The table shows roughly 5,800 clones, with around 80% occurring only once. Noted time point: inflamed ileum from the surgical specimen. Eligibility required adulthood, ileal or ileocolonic Crohn's disease and indicated ileocolonic resection. This TCR was recovered from an adult with Crohn's disease. The sample taken for sequencing was ileal tissue.

The CDR3 sequence is CASKGGLWAEAFF. CDR3 bases: TGTGCCAGCAAAGGGGGGCTCTGGGCTGAAGCTTTCTTT. The chain couples TRBV9 to TRBJ1-1; a possible D gene is TRBD1 (6 bases). The V gene lost 6 bases and the J gene lost 6 bases, with 15 bases spanning the gap. Per the germline V gene, CDR1 is SGDLS and CDR2 is YYNGEE. CDR3 length: 13 amino acids.